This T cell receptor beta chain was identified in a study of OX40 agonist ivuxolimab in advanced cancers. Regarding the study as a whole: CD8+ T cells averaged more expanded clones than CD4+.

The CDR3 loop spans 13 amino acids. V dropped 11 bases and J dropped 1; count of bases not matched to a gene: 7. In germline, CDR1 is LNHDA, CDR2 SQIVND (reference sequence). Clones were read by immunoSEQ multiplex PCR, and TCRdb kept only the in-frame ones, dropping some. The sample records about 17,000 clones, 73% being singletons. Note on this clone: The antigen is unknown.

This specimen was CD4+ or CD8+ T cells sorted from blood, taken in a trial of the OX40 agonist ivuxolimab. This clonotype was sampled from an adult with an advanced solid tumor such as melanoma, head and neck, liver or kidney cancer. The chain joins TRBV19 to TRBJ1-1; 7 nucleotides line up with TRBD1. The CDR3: CASKTGSNTEAFF. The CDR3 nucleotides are TGTGCCTCGAAGACAGGGTCGAACACTGAAGCTTTCTTT.